What follows are 25 T cell receptor beta chains derived from one specimen sequenced in a study of cytomegalovirus exposure and HLA in healthy donors. Vbeta (60) and Jbeta (13) primers were used in the PCR. Generated by immunoSEQ multiplex PCR, the TCRdb table keeps only in-frame clones and is missing some. The table includes about 120,000 clones, around 76% detected once. The material sequenced was PBMCs. All receptors come from a woman between 35 and 50 years old in good health and CMV-seropositive.

The rearrangement joins TRBV30 to TRBJ1-4, with 7 nucleotides matching TRBD1. Germline V gives CDR1 GTSNPN, CDR2 SVGIG (reference sequence). This CDR3 has 15 amino acids. V lost 0 bases to trimming and J lost 7 bases; unmatched junction nucleotides: 8. CDR3 in amino acids: CAWSVRQGSFEKLFF. The CDR3 DNA sequence: TGTGCCTGGAGTGTAAGACAGGGCTCTTTTGAAAAACTGTTTTTT. The full variable domain, in which reference TRBV30 and TRBJ1-4 provide the parts outside the CDR3, is SQTIHQWPATLVQPVGSPLSLECTVEGTSNPNLYWYRQAAGRGLQLLFYSVGIGQISSEVPQNLSASRPQDRQFILSSKKLLLSDSGFYLCAWSVRQGSFEKLFFGSGTQLSVL.

This clone was recorded a few times. This chain joins TRBV7-3 and TRBJ1-3; D ambiguous. CDR1 is SGHTA, CDR2 FQGTGA, per germline. The CDR3 consists of 15 residues. The V end lost 2 bases, the J end lost 4 bases, and 12 bases lay between the germline ends. Here the CDR3 reads CASSLDRGEGNTIYF. DNA for the CDR3: TGTGCCAGCAGCTTAGATCGGGGAGAAGGAAACACCATATATTTT.

This clone was counted once. V usage is TRBV19 and J usage is TRBJ2-7; TRBD2 aligns across 16 bases. V lost 6 bases, J lost 3 bases, and 2 bases stayed unmatched. Germline CDR1 and CDR2: LNHDA and SQIVND (reference sequence). The CDR3 sequence is 15 residues long. The CDR3, as DNA: TGTGCCAGTAGGGGACTAGCGGGGGGGAACTACGAGCAGTACTTC. Protein product: CASRGLAGGNYEQYF.

The chain couples TRBV6-1 to TRBJ2-5, with D possibly TRBD1 on 5 matching bases. Germline V gene lookup returns CDR1 MNHNS and CDR2 SASEGT. The CDR3 is made up of 14 amino acids. Deletions cut 3 bases from V and 2 bases from J, with 10 bases between. The CDR3 nucleotides are TGTGCCAGCAGTGAGGGCAGGGCACAAGAGACCCAGTACTTC. Its translation: CASSEGRAQETQYF.

The chain uses TRBV6-1 and TRBJ2-7; D is perhaps TRBD2 (6 bases). CDR1 MNHNS and CDR2 SASEGT come from the germline V gene. V was shortened by 6 bases and J by 2 bases, with 17 bases between the two germline ends. This CDR3 comprises 15 residues. CDR3 residues: CASSVLGGWAYEQYF. CDR3 sequence (DNA): TGTGCCAGCAGCGTGTTGGGGGGATGGGCCTACGAGCAGTACTTC.

The rearrangement uses TRBV6-5 and TRBJ1-6, with D unresolved. The CDR3 spans 11 residues. The V gene's germline CDR1 is MNHEY and CDR2 SVGAGI. V was cut by 6 bases and J by 14 bases, with 11 bases left in between. The CDR3 spells CASRGGGSLHF. The CDR3 coding sequence is TGTGCCAGCAGGGGAGGAGGGTCCCTCCACTTT.

V usage is TRBV5-8 and J usage is TRBJ1-3; 8 bases map to TRBD1. Looked up from germline, CDR1 is SGHTS and CDR2 is YDEGEE. Trimming cost V 4 bases and J 2 bases; bases outside gene matches: 5. This CDR3 has 15 amino acids. The DNA of the CDR3 is TGTGCCAGCAGCGGCGGGACAGGAGCTGGAAACACCATATATTTT. This codes for CASSGGTGAGNTIYF. Together with reference TRBV5-8 and TRBJ1-3, the CDR3 gives the full variable domain: EAGVTQSPTHLIKTRGQQATLRCSPISGHTSVYWYQQALGLGLQFLLWYDEGEERNRGNFPPRFSGRQFPNYSSELNVNALELEDSALYLCASSGGTGAGNTIYFGEGSWLTVV.

This clone was detected only once. The chain carries TRBV7-8 and TRBJ2-7; D remains unclear. The CDR3 has 12 amino acids. Germline V gene lookup returns CDR1 SGHVS and CDR2 FQNEAQ. V lost 3 bases, J lost 3 bases, and 6 bases lay in between. CDR3 coding DNA: TGTGCCAGCAGCTTTGCAGGCTACGAGCAGTACTTC. It is translated as CASSFAGYEQYF.

V gene TRBV6-5 combines with J gene TRBJ2-7; a weak D match, TRBD2 (6 bases). The germline V gene encodes CDR1 MNHEY and CDR2 SVGAGI. This CDR3 has 14 residues. V lost 0 bases, J lost 7 bases, and 13 bases lay in between. The CDR3 region is CASSYSGLLGEQYF. In DNA, the CDR3 is TGTGCCAGCAGTTACTCGGGACTCCTTGGGGAGCAGTACTTC.

CDR3 DNA sequence: TGCGCCAGCAGTTTGACACTACTGGGAGATACGCAGTATTTT. This codes for CASSLTLLGDTQYF. The chain carries TRBV5-1 and TRBJ2-3; the D is unclear. Trimming shortened V by 5 bases and J by 5 bases, and 15 bases separated the two germline ends. Germline CDR1 reads SGHRS; CDR2 reads YFSETQ. This CDR3 has 14 residues. Looking up the rest from reference TRBV5-1 and TRBJ2-3 gives the full variable domain: KAGVTQTPRYLIKTRGQQVTLSCSPISGHRSVSWYQQTPGQGLQFLFEYFSETQRNKGNFPGRFSGRQFSNSRSEMNVSTLELGDSALYLCASSLTLLGDTQYFGPGTRLTVL.

The chain links TRBV11-1 to TRBJ1-2; 7 bases are a match to TRBD1. The CDR3 is made up of 15 amino acids. With V trimmed by 5 bases and J by 4 bases, 10 bases remained unmatched. Looked up from germline, CDR1 is SGHAT and CDR2 is FQDESV (reference sequence). As DNA, the CDR3 is TGTGCCAGCAGCGCCGGGACAGTTCCAACCTATGGCTACACCTTC. It is translated as CASSAGTVPTYGYTF.

The rearrangement links TRBV30 to TRBJ1-3; TRBD1 matches at 8 bases. The CDR3 runs to 16 residues. From germline, CDR1 is GTSNPN and CDR2 SVGIG (reference sequence). V shed 5 bases and J 6 bases; nucleotides not matched to a gene: 15. In DNA form, the CDR3 reads TGTGCCTGGGCTCTCTCGGGGGCAGGGGGCCAAAACACCATATATTTT. Amino acid sequence: CAWALSGAGGQNTIYF.

This clone appeared a few times. The chain combines TRBV5-1 with TRBJ1-4; 8 positions agree with TRBD1. The CDR3 extends over 14 amino acids. The germline gives CDR1 SGHRS, CDR2 YFSETQ. The V and J ends lost 0 bases and 7 bases, in that order; junction bases with no gene match: 2. As DNA, the CDR3 is TGCGCCAGCAGCTTGGCGACAGGGGCTGAAAAACTGTTTTTT. Amino acid sequence: CASSLATGAEKLFF.

In the case of this clone: Other nucleotide sequences in the sample specify the same CDR3. The chain is built from TRBV5-6 and TRBJ1-1; 11 bases map to TRBD1. The V gene's germline CDR1 is SGHDT and CDR2 YYEEEE. The V gene end was trimmed by 5 bases and the J gene end by 14 bases; junction bases not matched to a gene: 20. The CDR3 runs 16 residues. CDR3 DNA: TGTGCCAGCAGGAACGGACAGGGGGCGCAAGGTAGAGGAGCCTTCTTT. Translating gives CASRNGQGAQGRGAFF.

V gene TRBV5-6 combines with J gene TRBJ2-5; 7 nucleotides line up with TRBD1. There are 14 residues in the CDR3. J lost 1 base, V lost 2 bases, and 2 bases had no gene match. Germline assignment: CDR1 SGHDT and CDR2 YYEEEE. CDR3 protein: CASSFRDSQETQYF. As DNA, the CDR3 is TGTGCCAGCAGCTTTCGGGACAGCCAAGAGACCCAGTACTTC.

The CDR3 is CAWRRQGSYGYTF. Written as DNA, the CDR3 is TGTGCCTGGAGGAGGCAGGGAAGCTATGGCTACACCTTC. The chain carries TRBV30 and TRBJ1-2, with a possible D match to TRBD1 (5 bases). The ends were cut back, 3 bases at V and 4 bases at J, with 12 bases in the middle. CDR3 length: 13 amino acids. The germline V gene has CDR1 GTSNPN and CDR2 SVGIG (reference sequence).

The rearrangement uses TRBV4-1 and TRBJ1-3, with 8 bases identical to TRBD1. The CDR3 loop spans 17 amino acids. The germline V gene has CDR1 MGHRA and CDR2 YSYEKL. Trimming took 5 bases from V and 7 from J; bases not matched to a gene: 16. This chain's CDR3 is CASSNPQTDRVGNTIYF. Written as DNA, the CDR3 is TGCGCCAGCAGCAACCCCCAAACGGACAGGGTAGGGAACACCATATATTTT.

The chain is built from TRBV7-2 and TRBJ1-5; TRBD1 is a possible D gene (6 bases). This CDR3 is 15 amino acids long. CDR1 is SGHTA and CDR2 is FQGNSA in the germline V gene. Between the trimmed V and J ends, which lost 3 bases and 4 bases, there was a span of 13 bases. CDR3 sequence (DNA): TGTGCCAGCAGCTTGGGGGCTGGGGTGAATCAGCCCCAGCATTTT. Translating it yields CASSLGAGVNQPQHF.

V gene TRBV30 combines with J gene TRBJ2-5; possibly TRBD1 for D (6 bases). The length of the CDR3 is 13 residues. The germline V and J ends were trimmed by 8 bases and 4 bases, with 17 bases remaining between them. CDR1 is GTSNPN and CDR2 is SVGIG in the germline V gene (reference sequence). In DNA, the CDR3 is TGTGCCCTAACAACAGGGAGCGGAGAGACCCAGTACTTC. It codes for CALTTGSGETQYF.

The V call is TRBV5-1, the J call TRBJ2-2; 8 positions match TRBD1. This CDR3 has 15 amino acids. Germline V gene lookup returns CDR1 SGHRS and CDR2 YFSETQ. Unmatched junction bases numbered 10, after V lost 6 bases and J lost 6 bases. The CDR3 reads CASKKLGQGAGELFF. CDR3 nucleotide sequence: TGCGCCAGCAAAAAATTAGGACAGGGCGCCGGGGAGCTGTTTTTT.

This clone appeared a few times. The genes are TRBV5-1 and TRBJ1-2, with 7 bases lining up with TRBD1. Germline CDR1 SGHRS, CDR2 YFSETQ. This CDR3 contains 14 residues. Losses at the gene ends were 5 bases for V and 1 base for J; bases not matched to a gene: 5. The CDR3 DNA reads as TGCGCCAGCAGAGGGGGCGGAATTAACTATGGCTACACCTTC. Amino acid sequence: CASRGGGINYGYTF.

This chain links TRBV14 with TRBJ2-5; a possible D gene is TRBD2 (6 bases). Trimming cost V 4 bases and J 5 bases, with 11 bases left between them. The CDR3 is 13 amino acids. The germline CDR1 and CDR2 sequences are SGHDN and FVKESK. In nucleotides, the CDR3 is TGTGCCAGCAGCCGGGACTGGGGGGAGACCCAGTACTTC. Translated, it gives CASSRDWGETQYF.

Concerning this clone: Other DNA sequences in the sample encode the same CDR3. This sequence joins TRBV11-1 and TRBJ2-3; 7 bases are shared with TRBD2. CDR3 length equals 14 residues. The germline CDR1 and CDR2 sequences are SGHAT and FQDESV (reference sequence). Trimming took 5 bases from V and 2 from J; bases not matched to a gene: 4. This chain's CDR3 is CASSPSGDTDTQYF. The CDR3 DNA reads as TGTGCCAGCAGCCCCAGCGGGGACACAGATACGCAGTATTTT.

The chain links TRBV7-9 to TRBJ2-7; 9 nucleotides match TRBD1. After removal of 3 bases from V and 5 bases from J, the junction contained 8 bases not matched to a gene. The CDR3 runs to 15 residues. Germline CDR1 is SEHNR and CDR2 is FQNEAQ (reference sequence). The CDR3 loop is CASSLGTGRSNEQYF. CDR3 nucleotides: TGTGCCAGCAGCTTGGGGACAGGGCGGTCTAACGAGCAGTACTTC.

V usage is TRBV6-5 and J usage is TRBJ1-3; D gene unclear. In germline, CDR1 is MNHEY, CDR2 SVGAGI. The V gene lost 6 bases and the J gene lost 0 bases, with 9 bases spanning the gap. This CDR3 spans 14 amino acids. The CDR3 spells CASSVTYSGNTIYF. DNA of the CDR3: TGTGCCAGCAGCGTTACATACTCTGGAAACACCATATATTTT.